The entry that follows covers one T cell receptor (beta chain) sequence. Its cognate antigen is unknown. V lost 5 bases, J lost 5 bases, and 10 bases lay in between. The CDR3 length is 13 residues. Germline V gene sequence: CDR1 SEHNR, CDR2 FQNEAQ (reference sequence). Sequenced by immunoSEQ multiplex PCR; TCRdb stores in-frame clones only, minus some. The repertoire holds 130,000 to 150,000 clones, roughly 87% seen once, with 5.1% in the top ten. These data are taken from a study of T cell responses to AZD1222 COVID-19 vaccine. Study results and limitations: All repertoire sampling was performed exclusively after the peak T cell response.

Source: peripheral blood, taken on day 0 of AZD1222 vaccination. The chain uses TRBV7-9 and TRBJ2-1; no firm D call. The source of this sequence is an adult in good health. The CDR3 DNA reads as TGTGCCAGCAGCCACCTCGGGCACAATGAGCAGTTCTTC. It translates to CASSHLGHNEQFF.